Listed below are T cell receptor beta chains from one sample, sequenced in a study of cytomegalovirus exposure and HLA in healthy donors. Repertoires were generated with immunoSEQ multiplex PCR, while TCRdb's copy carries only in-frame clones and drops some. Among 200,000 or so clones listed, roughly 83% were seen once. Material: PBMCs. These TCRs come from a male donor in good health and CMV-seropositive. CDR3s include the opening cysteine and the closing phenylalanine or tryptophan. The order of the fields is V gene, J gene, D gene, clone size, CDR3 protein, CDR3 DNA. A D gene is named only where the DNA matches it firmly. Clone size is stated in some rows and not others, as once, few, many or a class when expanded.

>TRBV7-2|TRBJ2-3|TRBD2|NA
CASSLVSSSGGARDTQYF
TGTGCCAGCAGCTTAGTATCATCTAGCGGGGGGGCCAGGGATACGCAGTATTTT
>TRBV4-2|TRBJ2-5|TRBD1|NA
CASSPQLQTGWVGETQYF
TGTGCCAGCAGCCCACAATTACAGACAGGGTGGGTGGGAGAGACCCAGTACTTC
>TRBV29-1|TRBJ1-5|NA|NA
CSVERVPPDYQPQHF
TGCAGCGTTGAACGGGTCCCACCGGACTATCAGCCCCAGCATTTT
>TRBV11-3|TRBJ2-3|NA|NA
CASSLDQGATDTQYF
TGTGCCAGCAGCTTAGATCAAGGAGCCACAGATACGCAGTATTTT
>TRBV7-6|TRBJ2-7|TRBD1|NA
CASSLLPPAGTGTYEQYF
TGTGCCAGCAGCTTGTTACCCCCTGCCGGGACAGGGACCTACGAGCAGTACTTC
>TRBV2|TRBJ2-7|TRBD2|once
CASRPVAGPSSYEQYF
TGTGCCAGCAGGCCGGTAGCGGGGCCAAGCTCCTACGAGCAGTACTTC
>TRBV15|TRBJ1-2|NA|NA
CATSGPGGGINYGYTF
TGTGCCACCAGCGGACCGGGCGGGGGAATTAACTATGGCTACACCTTC
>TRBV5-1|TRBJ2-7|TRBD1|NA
CASTDGTALSYEQYF
TGCGCCAGCACCGACGGGACAGCATTATCCTACGAGCAGTACTTC
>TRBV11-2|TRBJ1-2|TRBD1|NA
CASSLSGTAYGYTF
TGTGCCAGCAGCTTATCCGGGACAGCCTATGGCTACACCTTC
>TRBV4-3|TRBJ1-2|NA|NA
CASSHEGGAISGYTF
TGCGCCAGCAGCCACGAAGGAGGGGCCATCTCCGGCTACACCTTC
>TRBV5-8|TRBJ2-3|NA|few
CASSLSGIFSDTQYF
TGTGCCAGCAGCTTGTCGGGGATTTTCTCAGATACGCAGTATTTT
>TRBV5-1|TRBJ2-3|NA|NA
CASSLRGRRNTDTQYF
TGCGCCAGCAGCTTACGTGGGAGACGGAACACAGATACGCAGTATTTT
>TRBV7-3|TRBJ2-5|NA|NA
CASSITGLPVETQYF
TGTGCCAGCAGTATCACGGGACTTCCCGTGGAGACCCAGTACTTC
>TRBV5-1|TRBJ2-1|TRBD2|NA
CASSYRLAGAALNNEQFF
TGCGCCAGCAGCTACAGACTAGCGGGGGCCGCTCTGAACAATGAGCAGTTCTTC
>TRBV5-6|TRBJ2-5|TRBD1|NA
CTSSRDRVQETQYF
TGTACCAGCAGCCGTGACAGGGTCCAAGAGACCCAGTACTTC
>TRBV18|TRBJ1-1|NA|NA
CASSPYEGGDTEAFF
TGTGCCAGCTCACCATATGAAGGGGGGGACACTGAAGCTTTCTTT
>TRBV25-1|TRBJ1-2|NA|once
CASSFPGDGYGYTF
TGTGCCAGCAGTTTTCCAGGGGATGGCTATGGCTACACCTTC
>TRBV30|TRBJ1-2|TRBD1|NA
CAWSVSRGPPPYYGYTF
TGCGCCTGGAGTGTGTCCAGGGGGCCCCCGCCGTACTATGGCTACACCTTC